This TCR beta chain was retrieved from a study of shared clonotypes between healthy human individuals. Study findings and constraints: Shared across several donors were around 5% of the naive CD4 clonotypes.

Per the germline V gene, CDR1 is SNHLY and CDR2 is FYNNEI. The CDR3 contains 15 residues. The V end was cut by 5 bases, the J end by 4 bases, with 15 bases between. This clone turned up a few times. Its antigen is currently unknown. Assay: immunoSEQ multiplex PCR; the TCRdb copy retains only in-frame clones and omits some. The data hold 2 million to 2.5 million clones, with 80% to 95% observed a single time. The receptor comes from a man between 18 and 35 years old in good health. Some clones in this sample may be carry-over from other donors' samples. Sequenced material: naive CD4+ T cells from PBMCs. Subset described: CD45RA+ positively selected. The chain couples TRBV2 to TRBJ1-5, with D possibly being TRBD1 (6 bases). This CDR3 reads CASSLQGLGNQPQHF. DNA of the CDR3: TGTGCCAGCAGTCTACAGGGTCTAGGGAATCAGCCCCAGCATTTT.